This TCR beta chain was obtained from a study of cytomegalovirus exposure and HLA in healthy donors. Whole-study findings and limits: Specificity of a few CMV-associated chains for CMV antigens was verified in vitro. It was taken for granted in presence/absence analyses that sequencing depth across donors was roughly uniform.

The PCR made use of 60 Vbeta and 13 Jbeta primers. Assay: immunoSEQ multiplex PCR; the TCRdb copy retains only in-frame clones and omits some. The sample contains 100,000 or so clones, around 84% of which appear only once. Germline CDR1 MNHEY, CDR2 SVGAGI. Trimming took off 5 bases at V and 4 bases at J, with 14 bases between the two ends. There are 14 residues in the CDR3. Comments on this clone: What it recognizes is unknown.

This TCR was sampled from a man aged 18 to 29 in good health and CMV-seronegative. The sample consisted of PBMCs. The V gene is TRBV6-5, the J gene TRBJ1-2; D is possibly TRBD1 (5 bases). In DNA form, the CDR3 reads TGTGCCAGCAGTGGCCAGGGCCCCGGCTATGGCTACACCTTC. This sequence encodes CASSGQGPGYGYTF.